These 21 T cell receptor beta chains came from one sample sequenced in a study of control samples from healthy donors and cancer patients. The protocol was immunoSEQ multiplex PCR, while the TCRdb copy is restricted to in-frame clones and leaves out a portion. The table lists more than 140,000 clones, about 90% of them singletons. The specimen was blood. The receptors here all came from a man aged 18 to 30 in good health.

The table lists this clone with a count of one. The chain joins TRBV7-9 to TRBJ2-2; 11 nucleotides line up with TRBD1. J lost 3 bases, V lost 3 bases, and 9 bases had no gene match. The length of the CDR3 is 18 residues. Germline V gene data show CDR1 as SEHNR and CDR2 as FQNEAQ (reference sequence). The CDR3 coding sequence is TGTGCCAGCAGCTTGGGACAGGGGGAAGCGTACGACACCGGGGAGCTGTTTTTT. Its protein is CASSLGQGEAYDTGELFF.

The chain links TRBV4-1 to TRBJ2-3; D unclear. The germline CDR1 and CDR2 sequences are MGHRA and YSYEKL. The ends were cut back, 1 base at V and 0 bases at J, with 5 bases in the middle. This CDR3 has 14 residues. The chain's CDR3 is CASSQAVSTDTQYF. For the CDR3, the DNA is TGCGCCAGCAGCCAAGCTGTGAGCACAGATACGCAGTATTTT.

The chain uses TRBV3-1 (or the pseudogene TRBV3-2) and TRBJ2-3; TRBD2 agrees at 7 bases. This CDR3 comprises 16 residues. Per the germline V gene, CDR1 is LGHDT and CDR2 is YNNKEL (reference sequence). V trimming: 0 bases; J trimming: 0 bases; junction bases outside the gene matches: 3. CDR3 loop: CASSQDWGGSTDTQYF. In DNA form, the CDR3 reads TGTGCCAGCAGCCAAGATTGGGGGGGGAGCACAGATACGCAGTATTTT.

This rearrangement joins TRBV11-2 to TRBJ2-3; a possible D gene is TRBD2 (6 bases). Germline lookup yields CDR1 SGHAT and CDR2 FQNNGV. V lost 1 base and J 0 bases, leaving 11 bases between the germline ends. The CDR3 runs to 16 residues. The CDR3 coding sequence is TGTGCCAGCAGCTTAGTCCCAGGGACTAGCACAGATACGCAGTATTTT. Translating it yields CASSLVPGTSTDTQYF.

This chain connects TRBV3-1 (or the pseudogene TRBV3-2) to TRBJ2-7; 14 nucleotides align to TRBD2. This CDR3 comprises 17 residues. V lost 1 base and J lost 1; bases outside the gene matches: 3. The germline CDR1 and CDR2 sequences are LGHDT and YNNKEL (reference sequence). The CDR3 loop reads CASSQGGLAGGSYEQYF. CDR3 DNA: TGTGCCAGCAGCCAAGGTGGACTAGCGGGGGGATCCTACGAGCAGTACTTC.

CDR3 sequence (DNA): TGTGCCAGCAGCGTCGACGGGACTAGCGGGGTAAATACGCAGTATTTT. Residues: CASSVDGTSGVNTQYF. The chain combines TRBV9 with TRBJ2-3, with 13 bases aligning to TRBD2. Trimming cost V 2 bases and J 7 bases; bases outside gene matches: 7. The CDR3 covers 16 residues. Germline V lookup: CDR1 SGDLS, CDR2 YYNGEE.

The chain uses TRBV11-2 and TRBJ1-4; D is unresolved. CDR1 and CDR2 (germline): SGHAT, FQNNGV. The CDR3 is 16 amino acids. V lost 0 bases and J 8 bases, leaving 16 bases between the germline ends. The CDR3 is CASSLEIANIGEKLFF. CDR3 bases: TGTGCCAGCAGCTTAGAAATTGCTAACATAGGGGAAAAACTGTTTTTT.

This sequence joins TRBV11-2 and TRBJ2-7; 7 bases map to TRBD2. Germline trimming cut 5 bases from V and 2 bases from J; bases unmatched to any gene: 0. Germline lookup yields CDR1 SGHAT and CDR2 FQNNGV. This CDR3 has 12 amino acids. The CDR3, as DNA: TGTGCCAGCAGCGGGGGGGCCTACGAGCAGTACTTC. This translates into CASSGGAYEQYF.

This chain joins TRBV11-2 and TRBJ1-2; 12 positions agree with TRBD1. After removal of 4 bases from V and 6 bases from J, the junction contained 6 bases not matched to a gene. The CDR3 is 15 residues long. Germline lookup yields CDR1 SGHAT and CDR2 FQNNGV. CDR3 nucleotide sequence: TGTGCCAGCAGCTCGGGACAGGGGGCGGGAGATGGCTACACCTTC. This gives the protein CASSSGQGAGDGYTF. Drawing the rest from reference TRBV11-2 and TRBJ1-2, the complete variable domain is EAGVAQSPRYKIIEKRQSVAFWCNPISGHATLYWYQQILGQGPKLLIQFQNNGVVDDSQLPKDRFSAERLKGVDSTLKIQPAKLEDSAVYLCASSSGQGAGDGYTFGSGTRLTVV.

The rearrangement links TRBV29-1 to TRBJ2-7; the match to TRBD1 covers 7 bases. The CDR3 has 13 amino acids. The junction had 7 bases not matched to a gene; V was cut back by 6 bases and J by 2 bases. CDR1 and CDR2 (germline): SQVTM, ANQGSEA. The CDR3 nucleotides are TGCAGCGTGACAGGGATTGTAACCTACGAGCAGTACTTC. Residues: CSVTGIVTYEQYF.

The V gene is TRBV5-1, the J gene TRBJ2-2; 7 nucleotides agree with TRBD1. There are 15 residues in the CDR3. Trimming took 3 bases from V and 1 from J; bases not matched to a gene: 3. In germline, CDR1 is SGHRS, CDR2 YFSETQ. CDR3 coding DNA: TGCGCCAGCAGCTCACAGGGGCTGAACACCGGGGAGCTGTTTTTT. This codes for CASSSQGLNTGELFF.

The chain recombines TRBV19 with TRBJ1-5; TRBD1 matches 8 bases. The germline V gene has CDR1 LNHDA and CDR2 SQIVND (reference sequence). The CDR3 totals 16 residues. J lost 0 bases, V lost 2 bases, and 3 bases had no gene match. The CDR3, as DNA: TGTGCCAGTAGTATAAACAGGGGGACTAGCAATCAGCCCCAGCATTTT. It codes for CASSINRGTSNQPQHF.

The V gene is TRBV27, the J gene TRBJ1-1; TRBD1 might be the D (6 bases). The V gene lost 5 bases and the J gene lost 1 base, with 29 bases spanning the gap. There are 20 residues in the CDR3. CDR1 and CDR2 (germline): MNHEY, SMNVEV (reference sequence). The CDR3 DNA reads as TGTGCCAGCAGTCGAGGGACATGGTTATGGGATAAGACCGAGAACACTGAAGCTTTCTTT. Protein: CASSRGTWLWDKTENTEAFF.

The chain is built from TRBV3-1 (or the pseudogene TRBV3-2) and TRBJ2-2; D is possibly TRBD2 (5 bases). Trimming pared 7 bases from V and 7 bases from J, leaving 7 bases between. Germline lookup yields CDR1 LGHDT and CDR2 YNNKEL (reference sequence). The CDR3 covers 11 residues. The CDR3 DNA sequence: TGTGCCAGCATGGGGAGCGGGGAGCTGTTTTTT. The encoded protein is CASMGSGELFF.

The chain recombines TRBV27 with TRBJ2-7; 8 nucleotides agree with TRBD1. V lost 10 bases to trimming and J lost 3 bases; unmatched junction nucleotides: 2. Germline lookup yields CDR1 MNHEY and CDR2 SMNVEV (reference sequence). The CDR3 loop spans 11 amino acids. The CDR3 loop is CATTGGYEQYF. CDR3 DNA: TGTGCCACCACAGGGGGCTACGAGCAGTACTTC.

In the case of this clone: One end of the junction does not line up with germline, which may come from a read error. The V gene is TRBV5-4, the J gene TRBJ2-1; 12 nucleotides line up with TRBD1. The CDR3 has 16 residues. From germline, CDR1 is SGHNT and CDR2 YYREEE (reference sequence). The CDR3 region is CASSLGTGGLYNEQFF. CDR3 DNA: TGTGCCAGCAGTTTGGGGACAGGGGGCCTTTACAATGAGCAGTTCTTC.

This sequence joins TRBV5-1 and TRBJ2-5, with TRBD2 matching 15 bases. CDR3 length equals 18 residues. The V gene end was trimmed by 2 bases and the J gene end by 2 bases; junction bases not matched to a gene: 7. Germline lookup yields CDR1 SGHRS and CDR2 YFSETQ. The CDR3 nucleotides are TGCGCCAGCAGCTTACAGGGACTAGCGGGGGGTCTGCAAGAGACCCAGTACTTC. This encodes CASSLQGLAGGLQETQYF. The full variable domain, with the rest looked up from reference TRBV5-1 and TRBJ2-5, is KAGVTQTPRYLIKTRGQQVTLSCSPISGHRSVSWYQQTPGQGLQFLFEYFSETQRNKGNFPGRFSGRQFSNSRSEMNVSTLELGDSALYLCASSLQGLAGGLQETQYFGPGTRLLVL.

The rearrangement joins TRBV19 to TRBJ1-6; tentatively, D is TRBD1 (6 bases). The germline V gene encodes CDR1 LNHDA and CDR2 SQIVND (reference sequence). CDR3 length: 15 residues. V lost 1 base to trimming and J lost 10 bases, with 14 bases between them. CDR3 DNA sequence: TGTGCCAGTAGTATAGGACAGGTCTCGGCCTCACCCCTCCACTTT. As protein: CASSIGQVSASPLHF.

The J gene is TRBJ2-7, the V gene TRBV5-4; no clear D. V lost 4 bases, J lost 6 bases, and 17 bases lay in between. The CDR3 consists of 14 residues. Germline loops: CDR1 SGHNT, CDR2 YYREEE (reference sequence). In DNA form, the CDR3 reads TGTGCCAGCAGCCCGCGCCCGGGTGATGGCGAGCAGTACTTC. Translating it yields CASSPRPGDGEQYF.

The V gene is TRBV28, the J gene TRBJ2-2; 9 bases fit TRBD1. The V and J ends lost 8 bases and 6 bases, in that order; junction bases with no gene match: 13. Germline CDR1 is MDHEN and CDR2 is SYDVKM. The length of the CDR3 is 16 residues. As DNA, the CDR3 is TGTGCCAGCCAAACACTCCCACAGGGGGCGTCCGGGGAGCTGTTTTTT. Its protein product is CASQTLPQGASGELFF.

The V and J genes are TRBV6-5 and TRBJ1-1; 10 bases agree with TRBD1. Germline V CDR1 and CDR2: MNHEY, SVGAGI. The trim removed 6 bases at V and 6 bases at J, leaving 7 bases unmatched. This CDR3 spans 14 amino acids. CDR3 DNA: TGTGCCAGCAGCCCCCAGGGGACAGGGGCTGAAGCTTTCTTT. This gives the protein CASSPQGTGAEAFF.